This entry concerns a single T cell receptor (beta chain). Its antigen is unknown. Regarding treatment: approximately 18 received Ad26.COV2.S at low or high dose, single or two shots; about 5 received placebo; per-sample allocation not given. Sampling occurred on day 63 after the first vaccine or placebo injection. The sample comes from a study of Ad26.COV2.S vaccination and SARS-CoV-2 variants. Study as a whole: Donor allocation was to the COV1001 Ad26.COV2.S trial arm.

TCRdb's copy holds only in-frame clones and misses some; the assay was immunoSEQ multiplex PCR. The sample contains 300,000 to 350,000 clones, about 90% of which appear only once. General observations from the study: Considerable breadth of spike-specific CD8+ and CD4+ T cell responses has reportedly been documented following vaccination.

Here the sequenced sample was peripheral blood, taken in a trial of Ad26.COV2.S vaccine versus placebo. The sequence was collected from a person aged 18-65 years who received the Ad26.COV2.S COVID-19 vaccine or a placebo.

DNA of the CDR3: TGTGCAAGTCGCTTAGTTCTGTTCTTTTCTGGCACAGATACGCAGTATTTT. This codes for CASRLVLFFSGTDTQYF. The chain joins TRBV12-2 to TRBJ2-3; TRBD2, as called in the table, went unchecked against the DNA. TRBV12-2 is a pseudogene segment. The length of the CDR3 is 17 residues.